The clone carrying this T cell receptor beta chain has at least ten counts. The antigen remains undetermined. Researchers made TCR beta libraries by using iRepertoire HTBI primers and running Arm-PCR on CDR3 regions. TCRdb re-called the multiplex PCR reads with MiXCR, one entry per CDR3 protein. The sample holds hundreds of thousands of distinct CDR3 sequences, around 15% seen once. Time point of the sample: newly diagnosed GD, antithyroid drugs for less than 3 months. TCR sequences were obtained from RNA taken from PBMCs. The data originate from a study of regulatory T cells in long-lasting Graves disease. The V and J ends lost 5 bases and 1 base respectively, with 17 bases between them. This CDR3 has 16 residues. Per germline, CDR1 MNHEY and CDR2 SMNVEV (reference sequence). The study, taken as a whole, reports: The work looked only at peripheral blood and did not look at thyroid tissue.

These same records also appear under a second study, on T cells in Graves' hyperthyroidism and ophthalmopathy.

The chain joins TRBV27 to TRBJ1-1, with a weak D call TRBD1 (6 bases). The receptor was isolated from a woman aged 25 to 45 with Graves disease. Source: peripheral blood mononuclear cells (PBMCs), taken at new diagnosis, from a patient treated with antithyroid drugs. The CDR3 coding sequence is TGTGCCAGCAGTACGACTCTTAGGGGGGCGAACACTGAAGCTTTCTTT. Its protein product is CASSTTLRGANTEAFF.